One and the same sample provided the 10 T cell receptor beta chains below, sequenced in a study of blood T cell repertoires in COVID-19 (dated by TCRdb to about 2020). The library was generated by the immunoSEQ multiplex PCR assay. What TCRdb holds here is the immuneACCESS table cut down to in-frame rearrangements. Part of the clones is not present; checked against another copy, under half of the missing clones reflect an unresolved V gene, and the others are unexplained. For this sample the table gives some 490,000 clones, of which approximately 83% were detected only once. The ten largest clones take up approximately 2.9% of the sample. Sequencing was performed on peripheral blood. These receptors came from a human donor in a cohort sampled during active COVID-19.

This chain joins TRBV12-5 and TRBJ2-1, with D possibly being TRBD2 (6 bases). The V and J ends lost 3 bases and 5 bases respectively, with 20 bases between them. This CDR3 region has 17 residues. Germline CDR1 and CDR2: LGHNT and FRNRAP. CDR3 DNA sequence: TGTGCTAGTGGTTTAAGGTATGGGGAGGATACCCACAATGAGCAGTTCTTC. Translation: CASGLRYGEDTHNEQFF.

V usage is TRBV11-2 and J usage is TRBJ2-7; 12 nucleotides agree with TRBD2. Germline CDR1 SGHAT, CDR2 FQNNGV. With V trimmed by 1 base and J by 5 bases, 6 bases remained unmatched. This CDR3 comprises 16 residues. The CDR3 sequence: CASSLGASGRGDEQYF. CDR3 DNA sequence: TGTGCCAGCAGCTTAGGGGCTAGCGGGAGGGGTGACGAGCAGTACTTC.

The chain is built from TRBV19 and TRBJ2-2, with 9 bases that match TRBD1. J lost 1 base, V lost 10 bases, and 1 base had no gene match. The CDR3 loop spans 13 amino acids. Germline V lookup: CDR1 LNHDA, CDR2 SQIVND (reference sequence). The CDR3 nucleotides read TGTGCCAAGGGACAGGGGAACACCGGGGAGCTGTTTTTT. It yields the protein CAKGQGNTGELFF.

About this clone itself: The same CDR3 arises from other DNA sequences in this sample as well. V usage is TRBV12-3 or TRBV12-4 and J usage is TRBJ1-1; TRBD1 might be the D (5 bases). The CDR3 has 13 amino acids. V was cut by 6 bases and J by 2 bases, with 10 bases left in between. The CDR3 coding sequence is TGTGCCAGCAGAGCCGGGGGAAACACTGAAGCTTTCTTT. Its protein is CASRAGGNTEAFF.

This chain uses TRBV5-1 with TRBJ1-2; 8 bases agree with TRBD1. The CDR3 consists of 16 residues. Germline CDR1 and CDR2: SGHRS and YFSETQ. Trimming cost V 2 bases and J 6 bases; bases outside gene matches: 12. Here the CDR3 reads CASSLLITGGYDGYTF. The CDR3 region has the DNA TGCGCCAGCAGCTTACTTATTACAGGGGGATACGATGGCTACACCTTC.

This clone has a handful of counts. The DNA for the CDR3 is TGTGCCAGCTCTTACCTGACAAACACCGGGGAGCTGTTTTTT. Its protein product is CASSYLTNTGELFF. The chain joins TRBV2 to TRBJ2-2; D gene unclear. The CDR3 runs to 14 residues. The V end lost 8 bases, the J end lost 2 bases, and 12 bases lay between the germline ends. Germline V gives CDR1 SNHLY, CDR2 FYNNEI. Full variable domain (rest looked up from reference TRBV2 and TRBJ2-2): EPEVTQTPSHQVTQMGQEVILRCVPISNHLYFYWYRQILGQKVEFLVSFYNNEISEKSEIFDDQFSVERPDGSNFTLKIRSTKLEDSAMYFCASSYLTNTGELFFGEGSRLTVL.

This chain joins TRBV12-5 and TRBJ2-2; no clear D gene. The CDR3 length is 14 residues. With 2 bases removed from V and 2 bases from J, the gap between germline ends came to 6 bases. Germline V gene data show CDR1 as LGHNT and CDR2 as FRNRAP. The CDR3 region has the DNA TGTGCTAGTGGTTTGTCCAGTAACACCGGGGAGCTGTTTTTT. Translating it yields CASGLSSNTGELFF.

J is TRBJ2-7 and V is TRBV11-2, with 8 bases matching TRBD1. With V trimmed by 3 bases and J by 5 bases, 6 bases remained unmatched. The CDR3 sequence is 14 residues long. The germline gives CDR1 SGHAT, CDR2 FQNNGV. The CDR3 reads CASSFDRGSHEQYF. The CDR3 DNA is TGTGCCAGCAGCTTCGACAGGGGTAGCCACGAGCAGTACTTC. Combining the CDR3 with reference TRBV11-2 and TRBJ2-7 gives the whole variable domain EAGVAQSPRYKIIEKRQSVAFWCNPISGHATLYWYQQILGQGPKLLIQFQNNGVVDDSQLPKDRFSAERLKGVDSTLKIQPAKLEDSAVYLCASSFDRGSHEQYFGPGTRLTVT.

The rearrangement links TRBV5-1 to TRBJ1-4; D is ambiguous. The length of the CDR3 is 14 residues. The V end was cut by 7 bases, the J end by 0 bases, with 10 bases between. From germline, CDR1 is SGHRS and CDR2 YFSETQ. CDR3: CASREAATNEKLFF. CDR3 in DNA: TGCGCCAGCCGGGAGGCTGCAACTAATGAAAAACTGTTTTTT.

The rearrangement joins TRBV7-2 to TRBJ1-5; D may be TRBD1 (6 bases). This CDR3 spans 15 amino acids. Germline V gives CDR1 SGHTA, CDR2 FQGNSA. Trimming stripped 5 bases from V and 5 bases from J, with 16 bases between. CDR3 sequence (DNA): TGTGCCAGCAGCCCAGGGGCAGGGTCAGATCAGCCCCAGCATTTT. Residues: CASSPGAGSDQPQHF.